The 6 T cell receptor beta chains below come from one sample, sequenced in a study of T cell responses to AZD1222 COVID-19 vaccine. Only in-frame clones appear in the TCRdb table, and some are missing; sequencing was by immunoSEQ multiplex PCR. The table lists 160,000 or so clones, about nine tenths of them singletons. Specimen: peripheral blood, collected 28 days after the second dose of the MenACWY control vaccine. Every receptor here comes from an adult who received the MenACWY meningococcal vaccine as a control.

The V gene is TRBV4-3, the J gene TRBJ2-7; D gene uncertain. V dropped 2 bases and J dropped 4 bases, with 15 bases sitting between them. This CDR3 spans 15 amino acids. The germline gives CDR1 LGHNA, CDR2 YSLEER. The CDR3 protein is CASSQFGGARYEQYF. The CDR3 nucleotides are TGCGCCAGCAGCCAATTTGGCGGTGCCAGGTACGAGCAGTACTTC.

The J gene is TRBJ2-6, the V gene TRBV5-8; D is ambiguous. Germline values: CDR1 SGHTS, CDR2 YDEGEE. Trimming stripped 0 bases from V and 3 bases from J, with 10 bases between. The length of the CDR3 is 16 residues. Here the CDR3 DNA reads TGTGCCAGCAGCTTGGCCGAAGGGTTTGGGGCCAACGTCCTGACTTTC. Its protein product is CASSLAEGFGANVLTF.

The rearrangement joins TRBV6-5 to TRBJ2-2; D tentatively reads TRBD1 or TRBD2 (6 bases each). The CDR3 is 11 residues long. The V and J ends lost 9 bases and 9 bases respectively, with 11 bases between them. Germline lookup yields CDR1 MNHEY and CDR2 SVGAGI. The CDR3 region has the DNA TGTGCCAGTCTCGGGGGCCGGGAGCTGTTTTTT. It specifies CASLGGRELFF.

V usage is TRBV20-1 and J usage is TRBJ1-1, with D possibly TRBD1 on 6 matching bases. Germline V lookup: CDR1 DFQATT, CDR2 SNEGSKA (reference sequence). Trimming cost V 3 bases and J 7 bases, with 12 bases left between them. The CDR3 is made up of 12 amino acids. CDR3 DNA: TGCAGTGCTAGTAGGCAGGGGTTTGAAGCTTTCTTT. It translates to CSASRQGFEAFF.

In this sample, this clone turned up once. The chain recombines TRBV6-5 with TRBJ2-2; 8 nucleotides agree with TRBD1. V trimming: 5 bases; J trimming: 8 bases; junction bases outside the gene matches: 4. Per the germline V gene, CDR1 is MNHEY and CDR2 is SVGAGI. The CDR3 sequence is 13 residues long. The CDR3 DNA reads TGTGCCAGCAGTCGTCAGGGGGCGGGGGAGCTGTTTTTT. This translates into CASSRQGAGELFF.

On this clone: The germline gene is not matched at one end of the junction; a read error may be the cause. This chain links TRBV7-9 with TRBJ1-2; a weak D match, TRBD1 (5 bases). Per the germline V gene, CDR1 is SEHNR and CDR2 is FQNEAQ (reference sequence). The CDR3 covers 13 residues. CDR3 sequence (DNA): TGTGCCAGCAGCGTAGCCTTAGGGGATGGCTACACCTTC. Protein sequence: CASSVALGDGYTF.